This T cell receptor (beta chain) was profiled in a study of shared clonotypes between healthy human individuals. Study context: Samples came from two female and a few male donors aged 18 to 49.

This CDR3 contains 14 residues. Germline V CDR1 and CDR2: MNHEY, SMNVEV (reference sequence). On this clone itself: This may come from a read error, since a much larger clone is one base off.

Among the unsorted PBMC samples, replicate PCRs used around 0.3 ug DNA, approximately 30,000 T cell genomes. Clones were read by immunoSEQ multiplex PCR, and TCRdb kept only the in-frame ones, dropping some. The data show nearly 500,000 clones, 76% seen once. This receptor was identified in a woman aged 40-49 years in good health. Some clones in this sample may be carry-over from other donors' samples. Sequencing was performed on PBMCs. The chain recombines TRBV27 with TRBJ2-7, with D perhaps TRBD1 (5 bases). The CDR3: CAGSPTRTLYEQYF. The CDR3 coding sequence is TGTGCCGGCAGTCCCACTCGGACACTTTACGAGCAGTACTTC.